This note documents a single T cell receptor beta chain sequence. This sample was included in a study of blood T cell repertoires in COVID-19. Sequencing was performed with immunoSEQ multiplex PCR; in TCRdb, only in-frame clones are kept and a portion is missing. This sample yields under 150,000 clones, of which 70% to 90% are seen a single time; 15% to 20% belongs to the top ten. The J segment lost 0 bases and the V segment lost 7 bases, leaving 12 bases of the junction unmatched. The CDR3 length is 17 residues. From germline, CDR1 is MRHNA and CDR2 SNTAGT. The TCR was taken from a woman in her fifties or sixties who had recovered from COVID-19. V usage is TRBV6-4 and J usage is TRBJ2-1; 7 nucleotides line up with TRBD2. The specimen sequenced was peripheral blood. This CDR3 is CASKRLALGSSYNEQFF. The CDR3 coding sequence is TGTGCCAGCAAGCGACTAGCACTGGGTAGCTCCTACAATGAGCAGTTCTTC.